Below are 16 T cell receptor beta chains sequenced from a single sample in a study of control samples from healthy donors and cancer patients. Libraries were prepared by immunoSEQ multiplex PCR; TCRdb keeps only in-frame clonotypes and omits some of them. The sample shows some 150,000 clones, under 96% of them seen only once. Sequences were obtained from blood. Receptor source: a woman aged 25 to 45 in good health.

The chain combines TRBV6-5 with TRBJ2-4; D might be TRBD2 (6 bases). The length of the CDR3 is 15 residues. The V end lost 6 bases, the J end lost 2 bases, and 14 bases lay between the germline ends. Germline values: CDR1 MNHEY, CDR2 SVGAGI. This CDR3 reads CASSSPRGTKNIQYF. The CDR3 DNA reads TGTGCCAGCAGCTCACCACGGGGGACCAAAAACATTCAGTACTTC.

CDR3 in amino acids: CANLDGSYEQYF. The CDR3 DNA reads TGTGCCAACCTCGACGGATCCTACGAGCAGTACTTC. The chain combines TRBV6-7 with TRBJ2-7; D not resolved. TRBV6-7 is filed as an ORF, its function uncertain. With 10 bases removed from V and 1 base from J, the gap between germline ends came to 11 bases. CDR3 length equals 12 residues.

The chain links TRBV12-3 or TRBV12-4 to TRBJ1-5; weak D call: TRBD1 (5 bases). V lost 3 bases to trimming and J lost 11 bases, with 11 bases between them. The CDR3 has 12 amino acids. The DNA of the CDR3 is TGTGCCAGCAGTTTTCAGGGTTTGGCCCAGCATTTT. Its translation: CASSFQGLAQHF.

The chain joins TRBV28 to TRBJ2-1; D might be TRBD2 (5 bases). The CDR3 loop spans 14 amino acids. Trimming removed 7 bases at V and 10 bases at J, with 20 bases between. The germline V gene encodes CDR1 MDHEN and CDR2 SYDVKM. The CDR3 reads CASTGPSLTSEQFF. CDR3 bases: TGTGCCAGCACCGGGCCTAGCCTTACATCAGAGCAGTTCTTC.

The V gene is TRBV7-9, the J gene TRBJ1-4; possible D gene TRBD1, 5 bases. Germline assignment: CDR1 SEHNR and CDR2 FQNEAQ (reference sequence). This CDR3 has 12 amino acids. The V end was cut by 5 bases, the J end by 13 bases, with 14 bases between. The CDR3 region has the DNA TGTGCCAGCAGCCCCTTCGAGGGGTTACTGTTTTTT. Its translation: CASSPFEGLLFF.

CDR3 nucleotide sequence: TGTGCCAGTAGTACCGTAGACTCTGGCTGGGAGCAGTACTTC. It yields the protein CASSTVDSGWEQYF. The V gene is TRBV19, the J gene TRBJ2-7; D is unresolved. This CDR3 spans 14 amino acids. Germline lookup yields CDR1 LNHDA and CDR2 SQIVND (reference sequence). Trimming left V 4 bases short and J 7 bases short, with 17 bases between.

CDR3 region: CASSLGGSRSYEQYF. Written as DNA, the CDR3 is TGCGCCAGCAGCTTGGGCGGGAGTCGGTCTTACGAGCAGTACTTC. The chain is built from TRBV5-1 and TRBJ2-7; TRBD2 aligns across 7 bases. The CDR3 is 15 amino acids. CDR1 SGHRS and CDR2 YFSETQ come from the germline V gene. J lost 4 bases, V lost 0 bases, and 7 bases had no gene match.

The chain links TRBV7-6 to TRBJ2-5; 8 bases match TRBD1. Trimming at V came to 5 bases and at J to 5 bases, leaving 7 bases not matched to a gene. This CDR3 region has 14 residues. Germline V gene data show CDR1 as SGHVS and CDR2 as FNYEAQ. DNA of the CDR3: TGTGCCAGCAGCCTTGGGACAGGCCGGGAGACCCAGTACTTC. Its translation: CASSLGTGRETQYF.

This clone was recorded once. V is TRBV6-1 and J is TRBJ1-5, with D unclear. The CDR3 sequence is 15 residues long. Looked up from germline, CDR1 is MNHNS and CDR2 is SASEGT. The ends were cut back, 2 bases at V and 7 bases at J, with 15 bases in the middle. DNA of the CDR3: TGTGCCAGCAGTGAAATCCCCGGAGGCAGACAGCCCCAGCATTTT. It yields the protein CASSEIPGGRQPQHF.

The chain's CDR3 is CSVDGLAGDYTDTQYF. The DNA for the CDR3 is TGCAGCGTTGATGGGCTAGCGGGGGACTACACAGATACGCAGTATTTT. This sequence joins TRBV29-1 and TRBJ2-3, with 10 positions matching TRBD2. The germline CDR1 and CDR2 sequences are SQVTM and ANQGSEA. V trimming: 3 bases; J trimming: 2 bases; junction bases outside the gene matches: 8. The length of the CDR3 is 16 residues.

The J gene is TRBJ2-1, the V gene TRBV6-5; TRBD1 aligns across 10 bases. CDR1 and CDR2 from the germline V gene are MNHEY and SVGAGI. The CDR3 contains 14 residues. Losses at the gene ends were 7 bases for V and 4 bases for J; bases not matched to a gene: 4. Here the CDR3 DNA reads TGTGCCAGCAAGGAGGACAGGGGGTACAATGAGCAGTTCTTC. Its translation: CASKEDRGYNEQFF.

V and J are TRBV19 and TRBJ2-4, with 8 bases matching TRBD2. CDR1 is LNHDA, CDR2 SQIVND, per germline (reference sequence). Trimming took 6 bases from V and 8 from J; bases not matched to a gene: 15. This CDR3 is built from 16 residues. The CDR3, as DNA: TGTGCCAGTAGCCACCCGCGGGGGGCAAGTAGGGACATTCAGTACTTC. This gives the protein CASSHPRGASRDIQYF.

This chain links TRBV11-2 with TRBJ1-1; D is unclear. Trimming pared 4 bases from V and 1 base from J, leaving 13 bases between. The CDR3 contains 15 residues. The V gene's germline CDR1 is SGHAT and CDR2 FQNNGV. CDR3 DNA sequence: TGTGCCAGCAGCTCTCCTGGGGTCCCGAACACTGAAGCTTTCTTT. This sequence encodes CASSSPGVPNTEAFF.

This chain uses TRBV11-3 with TRBJ2-3; weak D call: TRBD1 (6 bases). This CDR3 contains 14 residues. V was trimmed by 4 bases and J by 6 bases, leaving 14 bases between them. The germline V gene has CDR1 SGHNT and CDR2 YENEEA. CDR3 region: CASSSTGHGDTQYF. For the CDR3, the DNA is TGTGCCAGCAGCTCGACAGGCCATGGGGATACGCAGTATTTT.

The V call is TRBV12-3 or TRBV12-4, the J call TRBJ1-1; perhaps TRBD1 as D (6 bases). V was clipped by 2 bases and J by 5 bases, with 9 bases between them. The CDR3 contains 13 residues. The CDR3 reads CASSLRQGTEAFF. CDR3 nucleotide sequence: TGTGCCAGCAGTTTAAGGCAGGGGACTGAAGCTTTCTTT.

The chain has TRBV23-1 and TRBJ2-7; D is perhaps TRBD2 (6 bases). TRBV23-1 qualifies as an ORF whose function is uncertain. V was pared by 2 bases and J by 5 bases, with 16 bases between. The CDR3 is 15 amino acids. The CDR3 loop reads CASSQIGGGTDEQYF. In DNA, the CDR3 is TGCGCCAGCAGTCAAATCGGGGGAGGCACTGACGAGCAGTACTTC.